This T cell receptor beta chain was sequenced for a study of tumour-infiltrating T cells in Burkitt lymphoma. Study summary: Patients covered every epidemiological subtype of Burkitt lymphoma. Overall and progression-free survival were predicted by productive clonality.

The assay was immunoSEQ multiplex PCR, and TCRdb's table has in-frame clones only and misses some. This table has over a thousand clones, roughly a third appearing once. The germline V gene has CDR1 MDHEN and CDR2 SYDVKM. V trimming: 5 bases; J trimming: 5 bases; junction bases outside the gene matches: 8. The CDR3 loop spans 15 amino acids. The sequence came from a human donor with Burkitt lymphoma. Sequenced input: tumor tissue. The gene calls are TRBV28 and TRBJ1-4, with TRBD1 identical over 7 bases. The CDR3 coding sequence is TGTGCCAGCAGTCCCCGACAGGGCCGGAATGAAAAACTGTTTTTT. It yields the protein CASSPRQGRNEKLFF.